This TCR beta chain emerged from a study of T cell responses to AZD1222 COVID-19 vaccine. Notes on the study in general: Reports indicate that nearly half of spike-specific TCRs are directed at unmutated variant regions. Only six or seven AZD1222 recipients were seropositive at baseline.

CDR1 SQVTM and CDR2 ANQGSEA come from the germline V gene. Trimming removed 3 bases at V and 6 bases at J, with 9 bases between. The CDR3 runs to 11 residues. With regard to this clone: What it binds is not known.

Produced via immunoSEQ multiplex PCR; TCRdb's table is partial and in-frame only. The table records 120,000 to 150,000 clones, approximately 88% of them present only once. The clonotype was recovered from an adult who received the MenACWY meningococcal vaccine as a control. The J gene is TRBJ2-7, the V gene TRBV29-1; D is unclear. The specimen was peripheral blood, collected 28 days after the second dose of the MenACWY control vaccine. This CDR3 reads CSVDLGSEQYF. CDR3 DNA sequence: TGCAGCGTTGATCTCGGATCCGAGCAGTACTTC.